This TCR beta chain derives from a study of control samples from healthy donors and cancer patients. Profiled with immunoSEQ multiplex PCR; TCRdb holds only in-frame clones, not every one. The table has about 170,000 clones, 90% to 95% seen once. CDR1 and CDR2 from the germline V gene are SNHLY and FYNNEI. V dropped 2 bases and J dropped 5 bases, with 10 bases sitting between them. The CDR3 is 14 residues long. The source is a woman aged 25 to 45 in good health. Sequenced sample: blood. The chain combines TRBV2 with TRBJ1-5; tentative D call: TRBD1 (5 bases). In DNA form, the CDR3 reads TGTGCCAGCAGTGAATGGGGGGATTATCAGCCCCAGCATTTT. This translates into CASSEWGDYQPQHF.